The 17 T cell receptor beta chains listed next were all sequenced from one sample in a study of shared clonotypes between healthy human individuals. The assay was immunoSEQ multiplex PCR, and TCRdb's table has in-frame clones only and misses some. In the table there are some 380,000 clones, just over 95% of which are singletons. The sample was memory CD8+ T cells sorted from blood. As to subset: CD45RO+ cells pooled with CCR7-negative TemRA cells. The source of these receptors is a man aged 25-45 years in good health.

The chain joins TRBV28 to TRBJ2-7; 13 bases align to TRBD2. CDR3 length equals 15 residues. The ends lost 5 bases at V and 4 bases at J; junction bases unmatched: 5. CDR1 is MDHEN and CDR2 is SYDVKM in the germline V gene. The CDR3 DNA reads as TGTGCCAGCAGTGGAGGGACTAGCGGGACATACGAGCAGTACTTC. Encoded protein: CASSGGTSGTYEQYF. The complete variable domain, with remaining parts taken from reference TRBV28 and TRBJ2-7, reads DVKVTQSSRYLVKRTGEKVFLECVQDMDHENMFWYRQDPGLGLRLIYFSYDVKMKEKGDIPEGYSVSREKKERFSLILESASTNQTSMYLCASSGGTSGTYEQYFGPGTRLTVT.

The rearrangement links TRBV5-4 to TRBJ2-3; 8 bases fit TRBD2. Trimming took 4 bases from V and 4 from J; bases not matched to a gene: 2. Germline V CDR1 and CDR2: SGHNT, YYREEE (reference sequence). The CDR3 runs 13 residues. In DNA form, the CDR3 reads TGTGCCAGCAGCCCGGGGGGGGCAGATACGCAGTATTTT. It yields the protein CASSPGGADTQYF. Full variable domain (remainder filled in from reference TRBV5-4 and TRBJ2-3): ETGVTQSPTHLIKTRGQQVTLRCSSQSGHNTVSWYQQALGQGPQFIFQYYREEENGRGNFPPRFSGLQFPNYSSELNVNALELDDSALYLCASSPGGADTQYFGPGTRLTVL.

This chain links TRBV4-1 with TRBJ2-7; 12 nucleotides align to TRBD1. The J segment lost 6 bases and the V segment lost 2 bases, leaving 5 bases of the junction unmatched. The CDR3 length is 15 residues. Germline values: CDR1 MGHRA, CDR2 YSYEKL. CDR3 protein: CASSQRWDRGLEQYF. CDR3 nucleotides: TGCGCCAGCAGCCAACGTTGGGACAGGGGGCTCGAGCAGTACTTC.

The chain employs TRBV5-1 and TRBJ2-7; 14 bases are a match to TRBD2. CDR1 SGHRS and CDR2 YFSETQ come from the germline V gene. Losses at the gene ends were 3 bases for V and 1 base for J; bases not matched to a gene: 12. The CDR3 is made up of 19 amino acids. The CDR3 nucleotides are TGCGCCAGCAGCTCCCCCGGGACTAGCGGGAGAGGGGGGTCCTACGAGCAGTACTTC. Encoded protein: CASSSPGTSGRGGSYEQYF.

The chain is built from TRBV28 and TRBJ1-3; possible D gene TRBD1, 6 bases. The CDR3 consists of 14 residues. The germline gives CDR1 MDHEN, CDR2 SYDVKM. V was clipped by 5 bases and J by 2 bases, with 10 bases between them. The CDR3 DNA reads as TGTGCCAGCAGTACCCGGACAGCTGGAAACACCATATATTTT. It specifies CASSTRTAGNTIYF.

The chain uses TRBV29-1 and TRBJ1-1, with unresolved D. The CDR3 runs to 11 residues. V lost 7 bases and J 0 bases, leaving 6 bases between the germline ends. Germline V CDR1 and CDR2: SQVTM, ANQGSEA. The CDR3 DNA follows: TGCAGCGCCTTGATGAACACTGAAGCTTTCTTT. It yields the protein CSALMNTEAFF.

The J gene is TRBJ2-7, the V gene TRBV6-5, with D tentatively TRBD1 (6 bases). The CDR3 runs to 13 residues. Trimming left V 8 bases short and J 7 bases short, with 18 bases between. Germline loops: CDR1 MNHEY, CDR2 SVGAGI. CDR3 residues: CASSGTPLGEQYF. CDR3 nucleotides: TGTGCCAGCTCCGGGACACCCTTAGGTGAGCAGTACTTC.

The V call is TRBV2, the J call TRBJ2-7; D remains unclear. CDR3 length equals 12 residues. Germline CDR1 and CDR2: SNHLY and FYNNEI. V gave up 7 bases and J gave up 4 bases, with 11 bases separating them. The CDR3 loop reads CASTGVIYEQYF. The CDR3, as DNA: TGTGCCAGCACAGGAGTCATATACGAGCAGTACTTC.

V and J are TRBV29-1 and TRBJ1-2, with 9 bases aligning to TRBD1. The junction had 9 bases not matched to a gene; V was cut back by 6 bases and J by 4 bases. Germline assignment: CDR1 SQVTM and CDR2 ANQGSEA. This CDR3 is built from 14 residues. Here the CDR3 reads CSVIETGGLYGYTF. The CDR3 nucleotides read TGCAGCGTGATTGAGACAGGGGGTCTCTATGGCTACACCTTC.

This clone has only one observation. The genes are TRBV18 and TRBJ1-1; D is unclear. CDR1 is KGHSH, CDR2 LQKENI, per germline. V was pared by 8 bases and J by 0 bases, with 10 bases between. CDR3 size: 13 residues. CDR3 loop: CASLTQLNTEAFF. In DNA form, the CDR3 reads TGTGCCAGCCTAACACAGCTGAACACTGAAGCTTTCTTT.

The chain recombines TRBV7-8 with TRBJ2-1; 10 bases agree with TRBD1. V lost 4 bases, J lost 3 bases, and 0 bases stayed unmatched. The CDR3 has 14 residues. The V gene's germline CDR1 is SGHVS and CDR2 FQNEAQ. The CDR3 nucleotides are TGTGCCAGCAGCTGGACAGGGGGCTACAATGAGCAGTTCTTC. Residues: CASSWTGGYNEQFF. The full variable domain, in which reference TRBV7-8 and TRBJ2-1 provide the parts outside the CDR3, is GAGVSQSPRYKVAKRGQDVALRCDPISGHVSLFWYQQALGQGPEFLTYFQNEAQLDKSGLPSDRFFAERPEGSVSTLKIQRTQQEDSAVYLCASSWTGGYNEQFFGPGTRLTVL.

The V gene is TRBV18, the J gene TRBJ2-5, with D perhaps matching TRBD1 (5 bases). Germline values: CDR1 KGHSH, CDR2 LQKENI. Deletions cut 1 base from V and 5 bases from J, with 14 bases between. This CDR3 spans 15 amino acids. CDR3 nucleotides: TGTGCCAGCTCACCACGGGCACAGGCGCGGGAGACCCAGTACTTC. Amino acids: CASSPRAQARETQYF.

The chain combines TRBV6-5 with TRBJ2-7, with 7 bases identical to TRBD1. CDR3 length: 14 amino acids. From germline, CDR1 is MNHEY and CDR2 SVGAGI. V shed 0 bases and J 4 bases; nucleotides not matched to a gene: 3. The CDR3 DNA is TGTGCCAGCAGTTACTCTGCAGGGGGTTACGAGCAGTACTTC. This gives the protein CASSYSAGGYEQYF.

DNA for the CDR3: TGTGCCAGCAGCTTCAGGGGCGACTACGAGCAGTACTTC. This codes for CASSFRGDYEQYF. The chain couples TRBV7-2 to TRBJ2-7; tentatively, D is TRBD1 (6 bases). CDR1 is SGHTA and CDR2 is FQGNSA in the germline V gene. V was cut by 3 bases and J by 3 bases, with 9 bases left in between. The CDR3 is 13 residues long.

This rearrangement joins TRBV7-9 to TRBJ2-5, with TRBD2 as a possible D gene (5 bases). Trimming removed 5 bases from V and 0 bases from J, with 10 bases in between. The CDR3 length is 14 residues. Germline V gene lookup returns CDR1 SEHNR and CDR2 FQNEAQ (reference sequence). CDR3 nucleotide sequence: TGTGCCAGCAGCCCTGACTATAACCAAGAGACCCAGTACTTC. Its translation: CASSPDYNQETQYF.

The chain joins TRBV10-3 to TRBJ2-7; 7 positions match TRBD2. The CDR3 covers 13 residues. Germline CDR1 and CDR2: ENHRY and SYGVKD. V dropped 6 bases and J dropped 2; count of bases not matched to a gene: 4. The CDR3 DNA reads as TGTGCCATCAGCGTGACTAGCCCCTACGAGCAGTACTTC. It specifies CAISVTSPYEQYF.

V is TRBV5-4 and J is TRBJ2-3, with 10 bases lining up with TRBD2. The J segment lost 6 bases and the V segment lost 1 base, leaving 14 bases of the junction unmatched. The length of the CDR3 is 18 residues. Germline V gene data show CDR1 as SGHNT and CDR2 as YYREEE (reference sequence). CDR3 bases: TGTGCCAGCAGCTTGAGGGGAGGGGTAGCGGGAGGACTGGATACGCAGTATTTT. It specifies CASSLRGGVAGGLDTQYF.